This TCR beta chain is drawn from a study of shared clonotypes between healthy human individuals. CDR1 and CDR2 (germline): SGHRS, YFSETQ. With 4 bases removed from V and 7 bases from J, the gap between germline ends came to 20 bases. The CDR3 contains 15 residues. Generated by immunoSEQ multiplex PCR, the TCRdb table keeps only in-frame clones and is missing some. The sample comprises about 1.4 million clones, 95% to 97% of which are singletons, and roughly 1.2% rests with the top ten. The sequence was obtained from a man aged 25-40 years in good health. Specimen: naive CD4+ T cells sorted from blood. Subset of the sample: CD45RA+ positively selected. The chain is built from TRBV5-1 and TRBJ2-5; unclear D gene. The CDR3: CASSPPSGPTGTQYF. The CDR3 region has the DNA TGCGCCAGCAGCCCTCCGTCTGGGCCGACGGGGACCCAGTACTTC.